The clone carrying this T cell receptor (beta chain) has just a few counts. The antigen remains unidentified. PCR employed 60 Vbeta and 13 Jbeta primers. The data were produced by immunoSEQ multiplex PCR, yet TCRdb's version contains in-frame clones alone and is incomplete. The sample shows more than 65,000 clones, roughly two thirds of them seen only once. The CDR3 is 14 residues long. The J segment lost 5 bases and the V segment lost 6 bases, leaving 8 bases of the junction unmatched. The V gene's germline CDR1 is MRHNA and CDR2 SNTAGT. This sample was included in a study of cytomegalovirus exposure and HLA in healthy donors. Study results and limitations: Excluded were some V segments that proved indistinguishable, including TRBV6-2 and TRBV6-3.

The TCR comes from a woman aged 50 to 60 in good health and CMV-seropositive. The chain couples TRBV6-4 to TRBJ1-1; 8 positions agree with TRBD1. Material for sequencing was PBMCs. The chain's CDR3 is CASRQQGGVTEAFF. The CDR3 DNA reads TGTGCCAGCAGGCAACAGGGGGGTGTTACTGAAGCTTTCTTT.